This T cell receptor (beta chain) was captured by sequencing in a study of T cells expressing NK-cell markers. As for the study in general: The study drew TCR beta repertoires from sorted CD3+CD56+NKG2C+, CD3+CD56+NKG2C- and CD3+CD56-NKG2C+ T cells. Study-wide points: The HCMV specificity of the expanded NKG2C+ T cell clones stayed unresolved. For a handful of donors, these clonotypes were likewise the leading ones in the CD3+CD56-NKG2C+ fraction.

Each CDR3 protein gets one entry in TCRdb, which reprocessed the 5' RACE reads and gives no DNA. Listed are about 370,000 distinct CDR3 sequences; roughly 10% falls within the top ten. The CDR3 totals 13 residues. About this clonotype: Its specificity is unknown.

The sequence was collected from a woman aged 45-59 years in good health. The V call is TRBV12-3 or TRBV12-4, the J call TRBJ1-6; TCRdb returns TRBD1, unconfirmable since there is no DNA. The sequenced sample consisted of blood T cells: a sorted CD56 or NKG2C T cell subset, CD4+ or CD8+ T cells, or bulk PBMC T cells (not recorded which). The CDR3 region is CASSAGTGSPLHF.